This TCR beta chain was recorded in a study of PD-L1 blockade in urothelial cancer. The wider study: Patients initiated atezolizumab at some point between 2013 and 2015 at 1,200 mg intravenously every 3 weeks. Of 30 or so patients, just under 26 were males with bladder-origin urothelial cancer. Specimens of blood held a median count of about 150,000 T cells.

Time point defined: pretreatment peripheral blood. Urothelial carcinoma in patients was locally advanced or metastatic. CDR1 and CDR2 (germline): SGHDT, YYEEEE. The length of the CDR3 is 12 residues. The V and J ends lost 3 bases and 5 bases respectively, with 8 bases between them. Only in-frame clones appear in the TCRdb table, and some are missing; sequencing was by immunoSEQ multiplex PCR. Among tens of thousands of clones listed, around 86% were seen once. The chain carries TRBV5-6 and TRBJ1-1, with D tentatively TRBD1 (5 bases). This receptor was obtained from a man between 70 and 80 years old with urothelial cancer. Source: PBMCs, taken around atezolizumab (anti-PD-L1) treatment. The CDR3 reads CASSWRGTEAFF. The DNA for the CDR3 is TGTGCCAGCAGCTGGCGGGGGACTGAAGCTTTCTTT.